This T cell receptor beta chain is drawn from a study of vaccination effects on CD4 cells after COVID-19. It was after approximately 11 days of culture that CD4+ T cells were isolated. IL-2 medium supplanted half the medium on days 3 and 7. Libraries were prepared by immunoSEQ multiplex PCR; TCRdb keeps only in-frame clonotypes and omits some of them. The profile shows about 45,000 clones, roughly 80% of them singletons. A remark on this clone: Its antigen is not identified.

Losses at the gene ends were 4 bases for V and 10 bases for J; bases not matched to a gene: 10. CDR1 and CDR2 (germline): SNHLY, FYNNEI. This CDR3 contains 15 residues. Material: CD4+ T cells from PBMCs cultured without peptide, obtained before COVID-19 vaccination. This sequence joins TRBV2 and TRBJ1-6; TRBD1 matches 7 bases. The receptor comes from a human donor who had a prior SARS-CoV-2 infection. The CDR3 nucleotides are TGTGCCAGCAGTGCGGAGACAGGGCCGCACTCACCCCTCCACTTT. It codes for CASSAETGPHSPLHF.